The 12 T cell receptor beta chains in this list originate from one sample, sequenced in a study of regulatory T cells in long-lasting Graves disease. Arm-PCR of CDR3 regions with iRepertoire HTBI primers generated TCR beta libraries. TCRdb passed the multiplex PCR reads through MiXCR, listing each CDR3 protein once. The sample has 400,000 to 450,000 distinct CDR3 sequences; about a sixth are singletons. Time point here: newly diagnosed GD, antithyroid drugs for less than 3 months. Construction of the TCR library relied on RNA isolated from PBMCs. These data were also filed under a second study, of T cells in Graves' hyperthyroidism and ophthalmopathy.

Specimen: peripheral blood mononuclear cells (PBMCs), collected at new diagnosis, from a patient treated with antithyroid drugs. Receptor source: a woman in her twenties or thirties with Graves disease.

Points on this clonotype: The junction departs from germline at one end; a sequencing error may be responsible. V usage is TRBV18 and J usage is TRBJ2-5; D may correspond to TRBD1 or TRBD2 (5 bases each). Germline CDR1 KGHSH, CDR2 LQKENI. The length of the CDR3 is 17 residues. The CDR3 sequence: CASPPREGRFDKETQYF. The CDR3 DNA reads TGTGCCAGCCCACCAAGAGAGGGGCGCTTTGATAAAGAGACCCAGTACTTC.

The rearrangement joins TRBV30 to TRBJ1-5, with D perhaps TRBD1 (6 bases). Germline CDR1 is GTSNPN and CDR2 is SVGIG (reference sequence). This CDR3 has 13 residues. Trimming cost V 3 bases and J 5 bases, with 11 bases left between them. The CDR3 nucleotides are TGTGCCTGGAGGACAGGTCGGGATCAGCCCCAGCATTTT. As protein: CAWRTGRDQPQHF.

This clonotype has at least ten counts. DNA of the CDR3: TGCAGTGCTAGAGTCGTGACAGGGGGCGAGCAGTACTTC. Encoded protein: CSARVVTGGEQYF. This chain links TRBV20-1 with TRBJ2-7, with 9 bases identical to TRBD1. V dropped 1 base and J dropped 6; count of bases not matched to a gene: 4. From germline, CDR1 is DFQATT and CDR2 SNEGSKA (reference sequence). The CDR3 consists of 13 residues.

This clonotype was seen ten or more times. The genes are TRBV3-1 and TRBJ1-1, with a tentative D call TRBD1 (5 bases). Trimming pared 1 base from V and 6 bases from J, leaving 12 bases between. The length of the CDR3 is 14 residues. Germline V gene lookup returns CDR1 LGHDT and CDR2 YNNKEL (reference sequence). CDR3 amino acids: CASSQVRGLAEAFF. For the CDR3, the DNA is TGTGCCAGCAGCCAAGTCCGGGGCTTGGCTGAAGCTTTCTTT.

This clonotype was counted at least ten times. The J gene is TRBJ1-2, the V gene TRBV27; possible D gene TRBD1, 6 bases. Per germline, CDR1 MNHEY and CDR2 SMNVEV (reference sequence). This CDR3 contains 14 residues. Trimming cost V 3 bases and J 5 bases, with 13 bases left between them. The CDR3 bases are TGTGCCAGCAGTTTCGGGGGGCGCGGGTATGGCTACACCTTC. It yields the protein CASSFGGRGYGYTF.

This sequence joins TRBV6-2 or TRBV6-3 and TRBJ1-2; a weak D match, TRBD1 (6 bases). Between the trimmed V and J ends, which lost 7 bases and 8 bases, there was a span of 26 bases. Germline CDR1 is MNHEY and CDR2 is SVGEGT. The CDR3 extends over 16 amino acids. This CDR3 is CASKTLAGTQKVGYTF. In nucleotides, the CDR3 is TGTGCCAGCAAAACTCTTGCCGGGACACAGAAAGTCGGCTACACCTTC.

The count of this clonotype is one. V usage is TRBV20-1 and J usage is TRBJ2-1, with TRBD2 identical over 12 bases. The CDR3 totals 13 residues. V was pared by 6 bases and J by 6 bases, with 3 bases of the junction left unmatched. Germline V gene sequence: CDR1 DFQATT, CDR2 SNEGSKA (reference sequence). For the CDR3, the DNA is TGCAGTGCGCTAGCGGGAGGGGGCAATGAGCAGTTCTTC. Protein product: CSALAGGGNEQFF.

This clonotype was recorded many times. The rearrangement uses TRBV7-3 and TRBJ2-3, with TRBD2 matching 10 bases. Gene TRBJ2-1 matches the end of the DNA better, so the J call may be wrong. Germline loops: CDR1 SGHTA, CDR2 FQGTGA. This CDR3 is 17 amino acids long. CDR3 residues: CASSPTRGTSGTHEQFF. In DNA, the CDR3 is TGTGCCAGCAGCCCCACCCGGGGAACTAGCGGGACGCATGAGCAGTTCTTC.

This clonotype was observed many times. V gene TRBV20-1 combines with J gene TRBJ2-7; 7 positions agree with TRBD2. The CDR3 contains 14 residues. J gave up 5 bases and V 5 bases, and 12 bases lay outside the gene matches. CDR1 is DFQATT, CDR2 SNEGSKA, per germline (reference sequence). The DNA for the CDR3 is TGCAGTGCTTTCCGGGAGGCCCAGTCCGACGAGCAGTACTTC. As protein: CSAFREAQSDEQYF.

This clonotype was seen ten or more times. Germline is not matched at one junction end, which may reflect a read error. V is TRBV7-2 and J is TRBJ2-7; D is possibly TRBD1 (6 bases). This CDR3 region has 14 residues. Germline CDR1 SGHTA, CDR2 FQGNSA. The CDR3 loop reads CASSLAGTYWEQYF. The CDR3 bases are TGTGCCAGCAGCCTAGCCGGGACATACTGGGAGCAGTACTTC.

This clonotype has a handful of counts. J is TRBJ1-3 and V is TRBV6-1; the D is unclear. The CDR3 spans 17 residues. Deletions cut 6 bases from V and 0 bases from J, with 18 bases between. Germline CDR1 reads MNHNS; CDR2 reads SASEGT. CDR3 amino acids: CASSTGRLATSGNTIYF. The DNA for the CDR3 is TGTGCCAGCAGCACGGGCCGTCTGGCTACCTCTGGAAACACCATATATTTT.

The sample holds many counts of this clonotype. The genes are TRBV7-2 and TRBJ2-7; 12 positions match TRBD1. Germline V gene lookup returns CDR1 SGHTA and CDR2 FQGNSA. The CDR3 loop spans 15 amino acids. The junction had 5 bases not matched to a gene; V was cut back by 1 base and J by 7 bases. This CDR3 is CASSLGGTGGFEQYF. CDR3 DNA sequence: TGTGCCAGCAGCTTAGGAGGGACAGGGGGCTTTGAGCAGTACTTC.